This TCR beta chain emerged from a study of PD-L1 blockade in urothelial cancer. The overall study: Researchers looked at the blood 3 weeks (second dose) and 6 weeks after treatment began. Across blood samples, T cells had a median count of 141,255.

The sample's time point: pretreatment peripheral blood. Urothelial carcinoma affected the patients, and it was locally advanced or metastatic. This CDR3 is 15 amino acids long. Germline trimming cut 5 bases from V and 4 bases from J; bases unmatched to any gene: 8. Germline-derived CDR1 and CDR2 are SGHNT and YYREEE (reference sequence). Synthetic analogs of TCR templates were spiked into every PCR. Clones were sequenced by immunoSEQ multiplex PCR, and TCRdb holds only the in-frame ones, with some missing. This table has approximately 94,000 clones, around 86% appearing once. This receptor was obtained from a man aged 55 to 70 with urothelial cancer. The sample consisted of PBMCs, taken around atezolizumab (anti-PD-L1) treatment. This sequence joins TRBV5-4 and TRBJ2-5, with 10 bases fitting TRBD1. The CDR3 DNA reads as TGTGCCAGCAGACGGGACAGGGGTGTTGGAGAGACCCAGTACTTC. Translated: CASRRDRGVGETQYF.